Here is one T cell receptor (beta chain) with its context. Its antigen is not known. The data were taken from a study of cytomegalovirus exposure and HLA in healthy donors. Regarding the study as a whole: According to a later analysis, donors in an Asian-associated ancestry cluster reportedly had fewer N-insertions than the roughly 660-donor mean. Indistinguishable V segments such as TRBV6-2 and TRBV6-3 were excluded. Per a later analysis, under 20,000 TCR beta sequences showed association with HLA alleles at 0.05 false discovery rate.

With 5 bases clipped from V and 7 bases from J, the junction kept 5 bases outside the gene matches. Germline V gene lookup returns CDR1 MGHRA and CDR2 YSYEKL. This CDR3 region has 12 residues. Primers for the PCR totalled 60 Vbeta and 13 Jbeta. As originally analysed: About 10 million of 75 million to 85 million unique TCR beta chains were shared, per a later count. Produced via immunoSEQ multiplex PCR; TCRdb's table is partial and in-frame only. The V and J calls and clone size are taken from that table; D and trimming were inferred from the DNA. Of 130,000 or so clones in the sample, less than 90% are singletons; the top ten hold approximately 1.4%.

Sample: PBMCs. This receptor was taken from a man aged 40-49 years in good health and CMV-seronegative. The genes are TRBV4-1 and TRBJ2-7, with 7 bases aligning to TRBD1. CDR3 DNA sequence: TGCGCCAGCAGCGCCACAGGGGTTGAGCAGTACTTC. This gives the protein CASSATGVEQYF.